Listed below are T cell receptor beta chains from one sample, sequenced in a study of blood T cell repertoires in COVID-19. Measured with immunoSEQ multiplex PCR; TCRdb has only the in-frame clones, and not every one. The sample lists some 250,000 clones; roughly 89% were seen once. Sequences were obtained from peripheral blood. Receptor source: a man aged 25-40 years who had recovered from COVID-19. Both conserved end residues are part of each CDR3. A D gene is named only where the DNA matches it firmly. A row's size may be missing; if present it is once, few, many or a size class.

TRBD2	TRBJ2-2	TRBV18	NA	TGTGCCAGCTCACCGCCTTCGGGGGGGCCTACCGGGGAGCTGTTTTTT	CASSPPSGGPTGELFF
NA	TRBJ2-3	TRBV7-6	NA	TGTGCCAGCAGCTTAGATGCTAGCCCACTAAATACGCAGTATTTT	CASSLDASPLNTQYF
NA	TRBJ1-1	TRBV6-5	NA	TGTGCCAGCAGTACAAGGGGGATGAACACTGAAGCTTTCTTT	CASSTRGMNTEAFF
NA	TRBJ1-1	TRBV6-4	once	TGTGCCAACCAAGACAGATTGAACACTGAAGCTTTCTTT	CANQDRLNTEAFF
NA	TRBJ2-1	TRBV4-1	NA	TGCGCCAGCAGCCAACGGGAAGGTAAGCAGTTCTTC	CASSQREGKQFF
TRBD1	TRBJ1-5	TRBV27	few	TGTGCCAGCAACCGGGACAGGGCCCCTAGCAATCAGCCCCAGCATTTT	CASNRDRAPSNQPQHF
NA	TRBJ1-2	TRBV2	once	TGTGCCAGCAGTGATAAGGACGGAGGGGCTTATGGCTACACCTTC	CASSDKDGGAYGYTF
TRBD1	TRBJ2-5	TRBV5-1	NA	TGCGCCAGCAGCAAAACAGGGGGCGAGCAAGAGACCCAGTACTTC	CASSKTGGEQETQYF
TRBD2	TRBJ2-5	TRBV6-2/TRBV6-3	once	TGTGCCAGCAGTTACGGGAGGGCCCAGTACTTC	CASSYGRAQYF
TRBD1	TRBJ1-1	TRBV27	NA	TGTGCCAGCAGCTCATTATCTCGACAGGGGCCCACTGAAGCTTTCTTT	CASSSLSRQGPTEAFF
NA	TRBJ2-1	TRBV7-9	few	TGTGCCAGCAGCTTACTGGGGGCCTCCTACAATGAGCAGTTCTTC	CASSLLGASYNEQFF
NA	TRBJ2-2	TRBV7-9	NA	TGTGCCAGCAGCTTATCCGCGGGACGCCTAAACACCGGGGAGCTGTTTTTT	CASSLSAGRLNTGELFF
NA	TRBJ2-1	TRBV21-1	NA	TGTGCCAGCAGCAAAGGAACGACTAGGGACTACAATGAGCAGTTCTTC	CASSKGTTRDYNEQFF
NA	TRBJ1-1	TRBV6-5	NA	TGTGCCAGCAGGAAGGAGGTTCCTTGGCAGCCTGAAGCTTTCTTT	CASRKEVPWQPEAFF
TRBD1	TRBJ2-7	TRBV15	NA	TGTGCCACCAGCAGAAGGACAGGGTCCACCTACGAGCAGTACTTC	CATSRRTGSTYEQYF
TRBD1	TRBJ1-4	TRBV2	NA	TGTGCCAGCAGCGACCGGACAGGGCGAACTGAAAAACTGTTTTTT	CASSDRTGRTEKLFF
NA	TRBJ2-7	TRBV13	NA	TGTGCCAGCAGCTTAGTAGTACGGCAGTACTTC	CASSLVVRQYF
TRBD1	TRBJ2-3	TRBV5-4	NA	TGTGCCAGCAGCTTGCCGGACAGGGGGCTCACAGATACGCAGTATTTT	CASSLPDRGLTDTQYF
NA	TRBJ2-7	TRBV19	NA	TGTGCCAGTAGTCCTACAGATAATAACTTTTACTCCTACGAGCAGTACTTC	CASSPTDNNFYSYEQYF
NA	TRBJ1-2	TRBV4-3	NA	TGCGCCAGCAGCCAAGCGGCAGACATTACTAGCTATGGCTACACCTTC	CASSQAADITSYGYTF
NA	TRBJ2-4	TRBV7-9	NA	TGTGCCAGCAGCGGGGACACTATAGCCAAAAACATTCAGTACTTC	CASSGDTIAKNIQYF
NA	TRBJ1-2	TRBV15	once	TGTGCCACCAGCAGCTTGGGAGACTATGGCTACACCTTC	CATSSLGDYGYTF
TRBD1	TRBJ1-2	TRBV5-1	NA	TGCGCCAGCAGCACCGGGACAGGGGGCGATGGCTACACCTTC	CASSTGTGGDGYTF
NA	TRBJ1-2	TRBV10-2	few	TGCGCCAGCAGTACGGACATCTATGGCTACACCTTC	CASSTDIYGYTF
TRBD1	TRBJ1-2	TRBV7-6	NA	TGTGCCAGCAGCTTGGACAGGGCCCACTATGGCTACACCTTC	CASSLDRAHYGYTF
NA	TRBJ2-1	TRBV5-4	NA	TGTGCCAGCAGACAAGGACAGACAAGCTCCTACAATGAGCAGTTCTTC	CASRQGQTSSYNEQFF
NA	TRBJ1-1	TRBV7-2	once	TGTGCCAGCAGCTTTACACCCAACACTGAAGCTTTCTTT	CASSFTPNTEAFF
NA	TRBJ1-1	TRBV27	NA	TGTGCCAGCAGTTTCCGACAGTTTAACACTGAAGCTTTCTTT	CASSFRQFNTEAFF